The sequence of this TCR beta chain was determined in a study of T and B cells in COVID-19 patients (dated by TCRdb to the early 2020s). In the study overall: In this study, adaptive immunity was profiled in COVID-19 patients who either had active infection or had recovered, using TRB and IGH repertoire sequencing of peripheral blood. A recovered cohort was made up of about 18 patients contributing fewer than 25 samples, mostly after mild to moderate COVID-19 managed as outpatients. The recovered cohort had a median age of about 34 years, compared with around 65 years in the active-infection cohort. Critical illness requiring mechanical ventilation or ECMO was present in most of the roughly 20 patients in the active-infection cohort. Of the approximately 20 patients in the active-infection cohort, 18 had comorbidities associated with unfavorable COVID-19 outcome. Over 8 million TCR sequences were analysed from a TCR and BCR sequence repository that comprised 37 patients and some 70 time points. Because samples were available both during active disease and after recovery, a couple of patients were counted in both the recovered and the active cohorts. For the repertoire analyses, the comparison was an age-matched reference group of a few dozen healthy donors who were negative for COVID-19 antibodies. As many as 9 follow-up blood samples were taken per patient, and some of the samples covered different disease stages within the same individual.

This clonotype is termed medium-sized (0.01 to 0.1%). Which antigen it targets is not known. Per-base quality was not reported, and no clone a single base away is much larger than it. TRB repertoires were amplified using about 230-500 ng of genomic DNA isolated from blood. This sample was sequenced with an Illumina MiSeq. Multiplex PCR with BIOMED2 TRB-A/B primer pools was used to amplify the TRB rearrangements. Illumina-compatible adapters and 7-nucleotide sample barcodes were attached to the amplicons through two consecutive PCRs. Phusion HS II polymerase was used for all library PCRs. The amplicons were purified from gel with the NucleoSpin Gel and PCR Clean-up kit, measured on Qubit, and combined at 4 nM. Before Illumina next-generation sequencing, the quality of the amplicon pool was assessed on an Agilent 2100 Bioanalyzer. In the source study's methods: Annotation of TRB rearrangements was performed with MiXCR 3.0.8 using the default MiXCR reference library. Non-productive reads and sequences with fewer than 2 reads were excluded, and each unique CDR3 nucleotide sequence counted as one clone. R 3.5.1 was used to calculate clonality, diversity, richness and V-J gene usage. TCR clustering by CDR3 similarity used GLIPH2, with generation probabilities calculated by OLGA. GLIPH2 clusters were kept only if they contained at least four unique TCR clonotypes found in at least three individuals. TCRdb trimmed public reads at Q25 via fastp, called clones via MiXCR and kept in-frame beta chains. Rows are combined by CDR3 protein, so each entry shows the most common genes and DNA. In this record, the V and J calls reflect TCRdb's handling and not the investigators' own analysis. The sample records 5,500 to 7,000 distinct CDR3 sequences, around 26% of which are singletons. The top ten clonotypes cover less than 20% of the sample.

Study-level results and caveats: In patients with COVID-19, the usage of TRBV/TRBJ genes was reported to be strongly skewed. Few blood samples were available from mildly ill patients while symptoms were present, and early samples from severe cases were likewise scarce. Specific T cell subsets (CD4+/Treg/CD8+) and sorted SARS-CoV-2-responsive or tetramer+ T cells had not yet been sequenced, with those experiments still ongoing. The reported TCR clusters were said to need prospective validation before any clinical use. The cohort was considered too small for HLA contributions to COVID-19 susceptibility or severity to be assessed. TRB repertoires were found to be highly clonal in active COVID-19, whereas diversity and richness at recovery were found to rise above healthy donor levels. The recovered cohort had 2,400 or so exclusive TCR clusters, including under 40 low-pGen clusters.

In the germline V gene (reference sequence), CDR1 corresponds to MNHEY and CDR2 to SMNVEV. Counted from cysteine to phenylalanine, this CDR3 has 16 amino acids. Just the 48-base CDR3 DNA is kept, in frame starting at base 1. From V the trimming removes 5 bases and from J it removes 2 bases, while the gene matches leave 9 bases of the junction unaccounted for. This TCR derives from a human donor with active COVID-19. The V and J segments used are TRBV27 and TRBJ2-3; TRBD2 agrees with 8 junctional bases. What was sequenced was blood. The bases read TGTGCCAGCAGTCCCCGGGCTAGCGGGTCCACAGATACGCAGTATTTT. Protein translation: CASSPRASGSTDTQYF.